This T cell receptor beta chain was identified during a study of CD8 T cells in ankylosing spondylitis. General study results and limits: In reactive arthritis synovial fluid and blood, some motif variants had been reported before. Reportedly, significant enrichment of disease-linked clones occurred in matched ankylosing spondylitis synovial fluid.

V was pared by 4 bases and J by 5 bases, with 8 bases of the junction left unmatched. CDR3 length: 14 amino acids. CDR1 is SQVTM and CDR2 is ANQGSEA in the germline V gene. In this sample, this clonotype turned up a few times. The antigen is not known. TCRdb reanalysed the 5' RACE reads using MiXCR and keeps one entry per CDR3 protein. The sample shows about 170,000 distinct CDR3 sequences, 15% to 20% of them seen only once. V is TRBV29-1 and J is TRBJ2-3; TRBD2 matches at 8 bases. This TCR was sampled from a male donor with ankylosing spondylitis or in good health (not recorded which). Sample: blood, either unsorted or a sorted T cell fraction (not recorded which). As DNA, the CDR3 is TGCAGCGTTGTCAGAGCGGGAGATGTAGATACGCAGTATTTT. Protein product: CSVVRAGDVDTQYF.